This section outlines one T cell receptor (beta chain) sequence together with its context. Its antigen is not identified. This entry belongs to a study of PD-L1 blockade in urothelial cancer. Study in general: About 90% of the roughly 29 patients comprised males who had bladder-origin urothelial cancer. Study patients had been treated with 0 to 3 previous chemotherapy regimens. Across blood samples, T cells had a median count of around 140,000.

General study results and limits: Below-median pretreatment blood TCR clonality was associated with improved progression-free and overall survival.

The time point: peripheral blood 6 weeks after treatment start. The CDR3 is 17 residues long. The junction had 5 bases not matched to a gene; V was cut back by 3 bases and J by 0 bases. Germline CDR1 LGHNA, CDR2 YNFKEQ. Data came from immunoSEQ multiplex PCR; TCRdb stores just in-frame clones and leaves some out. This table has 29,000 or so clones, 80% to 90% appearing once. The J gene is TRBJ2-1, the V gene TRBV4-2; 10 positions agree with TRBD2. This sequence originates from a man in his 70s with urothelial cancer. This specimen was PBMCs, taken around atezolizumab (anti-PD-L1) treatment. CDR3 protein: CASSQASGGSSYNEQFF. The DNA for the CDR3 is TGTGCCAGCAGCCAGGCTAGCGGGGGTAGCTCCTACAATGAGCAGTTCTTC.